This entry describes one T cell receptor beta chain. PCR was performed using 60 Vbeta and 13 Jbeta primers. Method: immunoSEQ multiplex PCR; TCRdb's copy keeps in-frame clones and lacks some. The sample shows 75,000 to 100,000 clones, around 82% of them seen only once. This entry belongs to a study of cytomegalovirus exposure and HLA in healthy donors. This CDR3 contains 16 residues. V gave up 1 base and J gave up 1 base; unmatched junction bases: 4. Germline CDR1 MNHNY, CDR2 SVGAGI (reference sequence). The sample was PBMCs. The sequence was collected from a man aged 35 to 55 in good health and CMV-seronegative. This chain links TRBV6-6 with TRBJ1-2, with TRBD1 matching over 9 bases. The CDR3 DNA reads as TGTGCCAGCAGTTACTTGGGGACAGGGCTTAACTATGGCTACACCTTC. Translating it yields CASSYLGTGLNYGYTF.